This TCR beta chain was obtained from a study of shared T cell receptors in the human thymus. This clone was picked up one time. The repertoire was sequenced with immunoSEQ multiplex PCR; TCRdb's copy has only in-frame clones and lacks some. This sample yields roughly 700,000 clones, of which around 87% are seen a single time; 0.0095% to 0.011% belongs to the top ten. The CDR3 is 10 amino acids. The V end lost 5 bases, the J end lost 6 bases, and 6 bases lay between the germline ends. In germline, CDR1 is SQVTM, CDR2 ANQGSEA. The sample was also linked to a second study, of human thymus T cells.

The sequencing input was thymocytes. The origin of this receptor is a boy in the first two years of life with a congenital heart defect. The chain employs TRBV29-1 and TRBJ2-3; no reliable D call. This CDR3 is CSVRIDTQYF. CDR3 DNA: TGCAGCGTTCGTATCGATACGCAGTATTTT.